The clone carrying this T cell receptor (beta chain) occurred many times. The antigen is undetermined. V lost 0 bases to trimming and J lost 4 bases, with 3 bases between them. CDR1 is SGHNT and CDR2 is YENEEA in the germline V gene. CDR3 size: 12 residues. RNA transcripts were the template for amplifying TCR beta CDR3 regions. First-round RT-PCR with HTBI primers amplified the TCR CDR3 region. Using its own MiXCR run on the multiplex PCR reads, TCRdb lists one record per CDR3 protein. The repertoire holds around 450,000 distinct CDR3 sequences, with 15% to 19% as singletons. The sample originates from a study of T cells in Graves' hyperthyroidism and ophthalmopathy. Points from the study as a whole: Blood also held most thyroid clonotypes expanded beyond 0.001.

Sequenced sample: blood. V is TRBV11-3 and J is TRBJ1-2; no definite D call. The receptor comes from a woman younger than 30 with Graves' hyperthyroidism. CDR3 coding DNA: TGTGCCAGCAGCTTAGATGGCTATGGCTACACCTTC. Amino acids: CASSLDGYGYTF. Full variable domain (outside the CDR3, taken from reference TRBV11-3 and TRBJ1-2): EAGVVQSPRYKIIEKKQPVAFWCNPISGHNTLYWYLQNLGQGPELLIRYENEEAVDDSQLPKDRFSAERLKGVDSTLKIQPAELGDSAVYLCASSLDGYGYTFGSGTRLTVV.